The clone carrying this TCR beta chain was recorded many times. Its antigen is as yet unknown. Time point defined: patch test 1, 2 weeks after DPC sensitization. Treatment given: therapeutic diphenylcyclopropenone sensitization with weekly scalp DPC. The sample originates from a study of human T cells and chemical hapten exposure. General observations from the study: Large CDR3 similarity clusters arose significantly more often from expanded TCRs than from controls.

V dropped 2 bases and J dropped 1 base, with 11 bases sitting between them. Germline lookup yields CDR1 WNHNN and CDR2 SYGVQD (reference sequence). The CDR3 is made up of 16 amino acids. TCRdb processed the RACE reads anew with MiXCR; each CDR3 protein has one entry. The sample shows about 120,000 distinct CDR3 sequences, 9% to 14% of them seen only once. Sequencing was performed on whole blood, taken in connection with sensitization to the hapten diphenylcyclopropenone (DPC). The origin of this receptor is a woman aged 50 to 65 with alopecia areata. Some clones in this sample may be carry-over from other donors' samples. The V and J genes are TRBV10-1 and TRBJ2-2; the D is unclear. The CDR3 DNA follows: TGCGCCAGCAGTGAGACTCGGGCGATGAACACCGGGGAGCTGTTTTTT. Encoded protein: CASSETRAMNTGELFF.